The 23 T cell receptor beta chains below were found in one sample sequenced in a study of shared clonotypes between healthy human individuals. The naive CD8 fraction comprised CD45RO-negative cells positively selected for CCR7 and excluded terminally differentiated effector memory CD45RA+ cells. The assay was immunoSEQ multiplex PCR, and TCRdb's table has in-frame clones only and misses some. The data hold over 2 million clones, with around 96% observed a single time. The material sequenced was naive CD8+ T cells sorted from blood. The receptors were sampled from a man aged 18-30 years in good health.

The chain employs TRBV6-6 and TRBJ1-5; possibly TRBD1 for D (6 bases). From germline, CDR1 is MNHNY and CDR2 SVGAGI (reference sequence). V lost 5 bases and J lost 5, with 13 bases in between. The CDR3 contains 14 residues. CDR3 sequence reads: CASSALQGYQPQHF. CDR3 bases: TGTGCCAGCAGTGCCTTACAGGGTTATCAGCCCCAGCATTTT.

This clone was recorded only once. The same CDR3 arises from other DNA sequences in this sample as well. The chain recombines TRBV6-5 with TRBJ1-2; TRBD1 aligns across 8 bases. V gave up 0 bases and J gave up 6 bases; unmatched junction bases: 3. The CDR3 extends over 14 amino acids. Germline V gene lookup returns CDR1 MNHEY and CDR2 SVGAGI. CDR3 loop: CASSYSGQGDGYTF. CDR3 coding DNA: TGTGCCAGCAGTTACTCCGGACAGGGTGATGGCTACACCTTC.

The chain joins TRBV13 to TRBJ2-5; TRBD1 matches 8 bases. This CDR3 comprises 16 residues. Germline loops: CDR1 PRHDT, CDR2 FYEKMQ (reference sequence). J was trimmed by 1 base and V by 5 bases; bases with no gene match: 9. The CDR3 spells CASSVQGANPQETQYF. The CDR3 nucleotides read TGTGCCAGCAGCGTTCAGGGGGCAAACCCCCAAGAGACCCAGTACTTC.

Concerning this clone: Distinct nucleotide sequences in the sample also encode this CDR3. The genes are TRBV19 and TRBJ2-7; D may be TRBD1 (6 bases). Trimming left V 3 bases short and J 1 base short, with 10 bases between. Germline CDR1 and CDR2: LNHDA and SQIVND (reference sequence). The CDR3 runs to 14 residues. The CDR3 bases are TGTGCCAGTAGTATGGGGACACCTTCCTACGAGCAGTACTTC. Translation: CASSMGTPSYEQYF.

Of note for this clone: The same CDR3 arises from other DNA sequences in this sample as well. CDR3 sequence (DNA): TGTGCCAGCAGCCTAGGGACAGTCACTGAAGCTTTCTTT. Translating gives CASSLGTVTEAFF. The V gene is TRBV7-6, the J gene TRBJ1-1; 7 nucleotides align to TRBD1. The CDR3 has 13 amino acids. With 5 bases clipped from V and 4 bases from J, the junction kept 4 bases outside the gene matches. Germline loops: CDR1 SGHVS, CDR2 FNYEAQ.

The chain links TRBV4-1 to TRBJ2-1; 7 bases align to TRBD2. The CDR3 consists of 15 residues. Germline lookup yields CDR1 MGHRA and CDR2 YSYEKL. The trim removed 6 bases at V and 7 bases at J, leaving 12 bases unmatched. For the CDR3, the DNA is TGCGCCAGCAGGCTAGCGGCTAGCAGTTTAAATGAGCAGTTCTTC. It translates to CASRLAASSLNEQFF.

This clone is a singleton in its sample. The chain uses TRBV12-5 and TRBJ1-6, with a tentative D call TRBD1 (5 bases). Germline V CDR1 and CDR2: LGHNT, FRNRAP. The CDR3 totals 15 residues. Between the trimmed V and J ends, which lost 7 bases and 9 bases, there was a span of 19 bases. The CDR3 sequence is CASAGGRMAFSPLHF. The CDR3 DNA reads TGTGCTAGTGCCGGGGGACGAATGGCTTTTTCACCCCTCCACTTT.

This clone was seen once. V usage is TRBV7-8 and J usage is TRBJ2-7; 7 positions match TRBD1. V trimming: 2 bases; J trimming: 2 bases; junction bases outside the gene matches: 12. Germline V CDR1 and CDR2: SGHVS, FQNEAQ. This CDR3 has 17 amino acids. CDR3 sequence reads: CASSLPLEGAGPYEQYF. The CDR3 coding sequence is TGTGCCAGCAGCTTACCCCTTGAGGGGGCGGGCCCCTACGAGCAGTACTTC.

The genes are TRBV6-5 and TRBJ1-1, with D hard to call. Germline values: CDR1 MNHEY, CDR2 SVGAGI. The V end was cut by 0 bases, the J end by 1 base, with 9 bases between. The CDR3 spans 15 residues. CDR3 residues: CASSYSRNSNTEAFF. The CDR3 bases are TGTGCCAGCAGTTACTCTAGGAACTCGAACACTGAAGCTTTCTTT.

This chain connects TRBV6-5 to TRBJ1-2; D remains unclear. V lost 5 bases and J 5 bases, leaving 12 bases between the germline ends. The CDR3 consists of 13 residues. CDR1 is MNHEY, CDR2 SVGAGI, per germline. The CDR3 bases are TGTGCCAGCAGTCCCCGACCGAGTTATGGCTACACCTTC. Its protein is CASSPRPSYGYTF.

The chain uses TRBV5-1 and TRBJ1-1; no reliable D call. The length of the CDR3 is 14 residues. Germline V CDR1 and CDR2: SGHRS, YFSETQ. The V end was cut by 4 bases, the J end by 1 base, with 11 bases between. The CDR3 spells CASSVGYGNTEAFF. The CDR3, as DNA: TGCGCCAGCAGCGTAGGGTACGGGAACACTGAAGCTTTCTTT.

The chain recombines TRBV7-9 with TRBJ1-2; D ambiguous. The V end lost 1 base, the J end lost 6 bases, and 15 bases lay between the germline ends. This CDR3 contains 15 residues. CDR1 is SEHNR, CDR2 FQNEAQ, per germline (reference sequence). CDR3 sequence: CASSLDRSGGDGYTF. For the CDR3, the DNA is TGTGCCAGCAGCTTAGACCGGTCTGGTGGGGATGGCTACACCTTC.

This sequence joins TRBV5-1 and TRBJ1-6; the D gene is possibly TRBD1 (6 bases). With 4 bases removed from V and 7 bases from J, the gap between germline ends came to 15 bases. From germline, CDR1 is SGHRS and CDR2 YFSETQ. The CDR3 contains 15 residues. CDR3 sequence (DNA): TGCGCCAGCAGCACCGACAGGTCCTTGAATTCACCCCTCCACTTT. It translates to CASSTDRSLNSPLHF.

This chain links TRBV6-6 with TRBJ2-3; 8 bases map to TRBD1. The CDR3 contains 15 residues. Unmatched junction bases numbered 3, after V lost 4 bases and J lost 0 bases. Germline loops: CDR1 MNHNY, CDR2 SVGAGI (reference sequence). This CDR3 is CASSSRDRSTDTQYF. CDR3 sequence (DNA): TGTGCCAGCAGTTCCCGGGACAGGAGCACAGATACGCAGTATTTT.

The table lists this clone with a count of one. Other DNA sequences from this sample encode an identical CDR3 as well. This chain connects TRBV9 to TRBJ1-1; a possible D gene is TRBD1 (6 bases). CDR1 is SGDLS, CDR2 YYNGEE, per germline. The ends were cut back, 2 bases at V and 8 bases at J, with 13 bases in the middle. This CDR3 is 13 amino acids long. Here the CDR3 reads CASSVVSGGEAFF. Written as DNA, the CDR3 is TGTGCCAGCAGCGTTGTGTCGGGGGGCGAAGCTTTCTTT.

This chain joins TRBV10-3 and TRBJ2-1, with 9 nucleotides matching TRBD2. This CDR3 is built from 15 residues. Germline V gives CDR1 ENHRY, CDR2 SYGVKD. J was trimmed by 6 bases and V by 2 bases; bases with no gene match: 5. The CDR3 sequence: CAISETASGANEQFF. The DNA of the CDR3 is TGTGCCATCAGTGAGACGGCTAGCGGGGCCAATGAGCAGTTCTTC.

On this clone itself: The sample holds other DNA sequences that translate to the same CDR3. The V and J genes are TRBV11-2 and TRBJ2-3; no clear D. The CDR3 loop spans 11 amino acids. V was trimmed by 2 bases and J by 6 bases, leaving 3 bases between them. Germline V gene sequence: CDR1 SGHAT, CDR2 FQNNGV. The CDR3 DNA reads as TGTGCCAGCAGCTTAAGTGATACGCAGTATTTT. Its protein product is CASSLSDTQYF.

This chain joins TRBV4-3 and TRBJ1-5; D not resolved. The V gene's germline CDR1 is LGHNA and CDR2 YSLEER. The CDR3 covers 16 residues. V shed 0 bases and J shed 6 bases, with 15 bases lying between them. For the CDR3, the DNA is TGCGCCAGCAGCCAAGATCGGGCCGTTCGTAGTCAGCCCCAGCATTTT. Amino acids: CASSQDRAVRSQPQHF.

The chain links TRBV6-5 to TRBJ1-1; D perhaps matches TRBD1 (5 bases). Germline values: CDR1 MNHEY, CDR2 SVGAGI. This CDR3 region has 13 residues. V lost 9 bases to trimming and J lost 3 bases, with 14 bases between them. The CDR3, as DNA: TGTGCCAGTATGCAGGGAGAGGACACTGAAGCTTTCTTT. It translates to CASMQGEDTEAFF.

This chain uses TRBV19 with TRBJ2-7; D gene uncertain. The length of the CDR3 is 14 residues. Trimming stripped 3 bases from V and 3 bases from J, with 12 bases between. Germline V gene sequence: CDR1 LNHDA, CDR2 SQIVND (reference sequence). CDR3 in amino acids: CASSIGADFYEQYF. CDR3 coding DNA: TGTGCCAGTAGTATTGGCGCAGACTTCTACGAGCAGTACTTC.

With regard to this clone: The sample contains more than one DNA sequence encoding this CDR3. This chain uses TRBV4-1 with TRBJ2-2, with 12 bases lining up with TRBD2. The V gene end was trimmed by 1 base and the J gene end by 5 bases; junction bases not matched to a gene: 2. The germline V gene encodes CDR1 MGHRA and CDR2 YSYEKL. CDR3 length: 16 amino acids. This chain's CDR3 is CASSQVLAGGTGELFF. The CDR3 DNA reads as TGCGCCAGCAGCCAAGTCCTAGCGGGGGGGACCGGGGAGCTGTTTTTT.

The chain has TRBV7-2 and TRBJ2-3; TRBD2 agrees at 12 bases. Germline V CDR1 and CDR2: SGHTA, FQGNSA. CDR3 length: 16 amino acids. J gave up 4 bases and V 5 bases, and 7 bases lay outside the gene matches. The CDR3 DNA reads TGTGCCAGCAGCGAGCGACTAGCGGGAGTGCCAGATACGCAGTATTTT. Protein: CASSERLAGVPDTQYF.

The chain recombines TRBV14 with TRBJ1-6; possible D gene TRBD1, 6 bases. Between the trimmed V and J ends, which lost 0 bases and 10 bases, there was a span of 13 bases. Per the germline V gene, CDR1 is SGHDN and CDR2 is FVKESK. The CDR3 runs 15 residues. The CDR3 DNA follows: TGTGCCAGCAGCCAAGATCTGGCAGGGGAATCACCCCTCCACTTT. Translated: CASSQDLAGESPLHF. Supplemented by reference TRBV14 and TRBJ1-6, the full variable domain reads EAGVTQFPSHSVIEKGQTVTLRCDPISGHDNLYWYRRVMGKEIKFLLHFVKESKQDESGMPNNRFLAERTGGTYSTLKVQPAELEDSGVYFCASSQDLAGESPLHFGNGTRLTVT.